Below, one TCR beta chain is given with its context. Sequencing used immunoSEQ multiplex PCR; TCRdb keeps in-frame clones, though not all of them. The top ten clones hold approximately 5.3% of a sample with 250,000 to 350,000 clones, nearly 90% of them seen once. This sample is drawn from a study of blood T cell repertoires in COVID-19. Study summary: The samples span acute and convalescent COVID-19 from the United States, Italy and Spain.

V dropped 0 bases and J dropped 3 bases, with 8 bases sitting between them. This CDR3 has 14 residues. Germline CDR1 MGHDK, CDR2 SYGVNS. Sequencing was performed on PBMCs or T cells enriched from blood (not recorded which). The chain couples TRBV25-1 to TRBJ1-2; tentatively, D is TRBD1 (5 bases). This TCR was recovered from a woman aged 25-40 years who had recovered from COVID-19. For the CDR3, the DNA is TGTGCCAGCAGTGAATATGGGGGGGACTATGGCTACACCTTC. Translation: CASSEYGGDYGYTF.